This T cell receptor beta chain came from a study of blood T cell repertoires in COVID-19. Background on the study: Sample material is recorded as cDNA or gDNA derived from T cells, B-cell-depleted T cells, or PBMCs.

Trimming left V 7 bases short and J 0 bases short, with 9 bases between. Germline CDR1 reads WSHSY; CDR2 reads SAAADI. This CDR3 spans 14 amino acids. Original methodology: Reference gene primers were amplified, and this amplification served to estimate nucleated cell counts. Some clones are missing from TCRdb's copy, which holds only in-frame ones; the method was immunoSEQ multiplex PCR. V and J calls and clone size follow that table, whereas D and trimming were derived from the DNA. Of about 220,000 clones listed, 70% to 85% are singletons. The chain carries TRBV10-2 and TRBJ2-2; unclear D gene. The receptor comes from a woman between 40 and 50 years old with acute COVID-19. Sequencing used PBMCs or T cells enriched from blood (not recorded which). The CDR3 DNA reads TGCGCCAGCAAAGCCAGCGCGAACACCGGGGAGCTGTTTTTT. This sequence encodes CASKASANTGELFF.